This T cell receptor (beta chain) is drawn from a study of T cell responses to AZD1222 COVID-19 vaccine. Study-wide findings and caveats: CD4 TCRs associated with vaccination spanned spike, dominating at 160-218 and 743-854.

Using immunoSEQ multiplex PCR, the repertoire was profiled, and TCRdb retains in-frame clones only, with some absent. Of around 130,000 clones listed, around 91% were seen once; the top ten hold 1.7%. A note on this clone: As yet, its antigen is unknown.

V gave up 1 base and J gave up 4 bases, with 8 bases separating them. From germline, CDR1 is LNHNV and CDR2 YYDKDF (reference sequence). This CDR3 spans 14 amino acids. The receptor was isolated from an adult in good health. The V and J genes are TRBV15 and TRBJ1-5, with a possible D match to TRBD1 (5 bases). Source: peripheral blood, taken on day 0 of AZD1222 vaccination. CDR3 coding DNA: TGTGCCACCAGCAGAGTCCAGGGTAATCAGCCCCAGCATTTT. The encoded protein is CATSRVQGNQPQHF.